The clone carrying this TCR beta chain was counted ten times or more. Time point reported: newly diagnosed GD, antithyroid drugs for less than 3 months. There was RNA extracted from PBMCs, and the TCR library was made from it. The data were obtained in a study of regulatory T cells in long-lasting Graves disease. Study background: Freshly diagnosed Graves' patients had used antithyroid drugs for under 3 months.

CDR3 size: 15 residues. Germline V gene lookup returns CDR1 MNHEY and CDR2 SMNVEV (reference sequence). Losses at the gene ends were 1 base for V and 2 bases for J; bases not matched to a gene: 1. Arm-PCR with iRepertoire HTBI primers amplified the CDR3 regions for these TCR beta libraries. TCRdb passed the multiplex PCR reads through MiXCR, listing each CDR3 protein once. The sample lists about 220,000 distinct CDR3 sequences, roughly 19% seen once, with around 11% in the top ten. The same data also went into a second study, on T cells in Graves' hyperthyroidism and ophthalmopathy. As reported in that work: Calling Graves' hyperthyroidism stable meant ophthalmopathy did not progress within 18 months. An initial round of RT-PCR targeting the TCR CDR3 relied on the HTBI primer set.

The J gene is TRBJ2-7, the V gene TRBV27, with TRBD1 matching over 11 bases. The sequenced sample was peripheral blood mononuclear cells (PBMCs), obtained at new diagnosis, from a patient treated with antithyroid drugs. This TCR derives from a woman younger than 45 with Graves disease. In DNA, the CDR3 is TGTGCCAGCAGTTTATTGGGACAGGGGGCCTACGAGCAGTACTTC. This codes for CASSLLGQGAYEQYF.